The next 10 T cell receptor beta chains were all read from a single sample in a study of early T cells in non-severe SARS-CoV-2 infection. Using its own MiXCR run on the 5' RACE reads, TCRdb lists one record per CDR3 protein. The sample has 70,000 to 85,000 distinct CDR3 sequences; less than 15% are singletons. Specimen: whole blood. Receptor source: an adult who was a healthcare worker with PCR-confirmed SARS-CoV-2 infection or an uninfected control (not recorded which).

V gene TRBV3-1 combines with J gene TRBJ2-4; D is perhaps TRBD1 (7 bases). Trimming took off 0 bases at V and 3 bases at J, with 15 bases between the two ends. The CDR3 is 17 residues long. The germline CDR1 and CDR2 sequences are LGHDT and YNNKEL (reference sequence). Here the CDR3 reads CASSQDPAGGGKNIQYF. The CDR3 region has the DNA TGTGCCAGCAGCCAAGACCCCGCAGGGGGAGGCAAAAACATTCAGTACTTC. Combining the CDR3 with reference TRBV3-1 and TRBJ2-4 gives the whole variable domain DTAVSQTPKYLVTQMGNDKSIKCEQNLGHDTMYWYKQDSKKFLKIMFSYNNKELIINETVPNRFSPKSPDKAHLNLHINSLELGDSAVYFCASSQDPAGGGKNIQYFGAGTRLSVL.

This clonotype was seen at least ten times. The rearrangement links TRBV10-3 to TRBJ1-1, with D possibly TRBD1 on 5 matching bases. The CDR3 sequence is 13 residues long. Germline CDR1 and CDR2: ENHRY and SYGVKD. Trimming shortened V by 2 bases and J by 14 bases, and 18 bases separated the two germline ends. The CDR3 region has the DNA TGTGCCATCAGTGAGACCACAGGCGCCAAAGGGTTCTTT. Protein: CAISETTGAKGFF.

This clonotype was counted ten times or more. This chain joins TRBV20-1 and TRBJ2-1, with 13 bases matching TRBD2. The germline gives CDR1 DFQATT, CDR2 SNEGSKA (reference sequence). The V and J ends lost 7 bases and 7 bases, in that order; junction bases with no gene match: 7. This CDR3 is built from 14 residues. Here the CDR3 reads CSVSTSGRLNEQFF. CDR3 nucleotides: TGCAGTGTTTCGACTAGCGGGAGGTTAAATGAGCAGTTCTTC.

This clonotype was detected ten times or more. This sequence joins TRBV5-1 and TRBJ1-5, with a tentative D call TRBD1 (5 bases). The CDR3 length is 15 residues. Per germline, CDR1 SGHRS and CDR2 YFSETQ. Deletions cut 0 bases from V and 5 bases from J, with 12 bases between. This chain's CDR3 is CASSLGAGQHQPQHF. CDR3 coding DNA: TGCGCCAGCAGCTTGGGGGCAGGGCAGCATCAGCCCCAGCATTTT.

Notes on this clonotype: One base away lies a much larger clone, so this may be a sequencing read error. The chain employs TRBV12-3 or TRBV12-4 and TRBJ2-2, with D maybe TRBD2 (6 bases). The CDR3 consists of 15 residues. V lost 8 bases and J 9 bases, leaving 22 bases between the germline ends. Here the CDR3 reads CASPGGSGSSRELFF. DNA for the CDR3: TGTGCCAGCCCCGGGGGTAGCGGTTCATCCCGGGAGCTGTTTTTT.

This clonotype showed up many times. The chain couples TRBV7-8 to TRBJ1-5; D perhaps matches TRBD1 (5 bases). Germline CDR1 reads SGHVS; CDR2 reads FQNEAQ. Between the trimmed V and J ends, which lost 2 bases and 3 bases, there was a span of 14 bases. The CDR3 runs 16 residues. Written as DNA, the CDR3 is TGTGCCAGCAGCTTATTGCAGGGCGGTGTCAATCAGCCCCAGCATTTT. This translates into CASSLLQGGVNQPQHF.

This clonotype appeared many times. This chain uses TRBV7-6 with TRBJ2-3; possibly TRBD1 for D (8 bases). V was clipped by 5 bases and J by 0 bases, with 15 bases between them. This CDR3 comprises 16 residues. Germline CDR1 is SGHVS and CDR2 is FNYEAQ. The CDR3 sequence: CASSRTGRGSTDTQYF. The DNA of the CDR3 is TGTGCCAGCAGCCGGACAGGGAGGGGCAGCACAGATACGCAGTATTTT.

A few counts support this clonotype. The genes are TRBV24-1 and TRBJ1-1, with D possibly matching TRBD1 (5 bases). Looked up from germline, CDR1 is KGHDR and CDR2 is SFDVKD. This CDR3 region has 16 residues. V lost 5 bases, J lost 0 bases, and 15 bases lay in between. CDR3 in amino acids: CATSAGTGSMNTEAFF. The CDR3 coding sequence is TGTGCCACCAGTGCAGGGACGGGCTCAATGAACACTGAAGCTTTCTTT.

The sample holds many counts of this clonotype. This chain links TRBV10-3 with TRBJ2-5; D is undetermined. Germline CDR1 ENHRY, CDR2 SYGVKD. V lost 4 bases to trimming and J lost 2 bases, with 14 bases between them. This CDR3 has 15 residues. CDR3 amino acids: CAISAGKNPQETQYF. As DNA, the CDR3 is TGTGCCATCAGTGCCGGAAAAAATCCTCAAGAGACCCAGTACTTC.

This clonotype was counted many times. The gene calls are TRBV20-1 and TRBJ1-2, with D perhaps TRBD1 (5 bases). The germline CDR1 and CDR2 sequences are DFQATT and SNEGSKA (reference sequence). The CDR3 covers 13 residues. CDR3 sequence: CSQSAGTRQGYTF. The CDR3 bases are TGCAGCCAATCCGCCGGGACCCGTCAGGGCTACACCTTC.